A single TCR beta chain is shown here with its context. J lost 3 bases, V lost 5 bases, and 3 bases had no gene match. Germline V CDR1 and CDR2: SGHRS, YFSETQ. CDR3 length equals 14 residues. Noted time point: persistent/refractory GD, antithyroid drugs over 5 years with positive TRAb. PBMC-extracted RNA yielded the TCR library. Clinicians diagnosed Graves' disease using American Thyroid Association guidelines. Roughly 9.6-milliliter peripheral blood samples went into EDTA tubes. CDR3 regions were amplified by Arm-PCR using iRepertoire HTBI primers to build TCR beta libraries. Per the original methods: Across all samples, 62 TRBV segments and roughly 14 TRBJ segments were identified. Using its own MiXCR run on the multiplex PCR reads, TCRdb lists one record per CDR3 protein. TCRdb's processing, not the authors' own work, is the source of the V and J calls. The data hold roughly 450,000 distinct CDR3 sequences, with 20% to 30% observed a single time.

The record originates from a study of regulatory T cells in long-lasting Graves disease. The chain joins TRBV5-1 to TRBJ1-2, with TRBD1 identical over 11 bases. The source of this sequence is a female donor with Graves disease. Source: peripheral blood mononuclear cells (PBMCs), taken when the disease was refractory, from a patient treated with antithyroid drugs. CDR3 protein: CASRSGQGDYGYTF. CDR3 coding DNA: TGCGCCAGCAGGTCGGGACAGGGGGACTATGGCTACACCTTC.